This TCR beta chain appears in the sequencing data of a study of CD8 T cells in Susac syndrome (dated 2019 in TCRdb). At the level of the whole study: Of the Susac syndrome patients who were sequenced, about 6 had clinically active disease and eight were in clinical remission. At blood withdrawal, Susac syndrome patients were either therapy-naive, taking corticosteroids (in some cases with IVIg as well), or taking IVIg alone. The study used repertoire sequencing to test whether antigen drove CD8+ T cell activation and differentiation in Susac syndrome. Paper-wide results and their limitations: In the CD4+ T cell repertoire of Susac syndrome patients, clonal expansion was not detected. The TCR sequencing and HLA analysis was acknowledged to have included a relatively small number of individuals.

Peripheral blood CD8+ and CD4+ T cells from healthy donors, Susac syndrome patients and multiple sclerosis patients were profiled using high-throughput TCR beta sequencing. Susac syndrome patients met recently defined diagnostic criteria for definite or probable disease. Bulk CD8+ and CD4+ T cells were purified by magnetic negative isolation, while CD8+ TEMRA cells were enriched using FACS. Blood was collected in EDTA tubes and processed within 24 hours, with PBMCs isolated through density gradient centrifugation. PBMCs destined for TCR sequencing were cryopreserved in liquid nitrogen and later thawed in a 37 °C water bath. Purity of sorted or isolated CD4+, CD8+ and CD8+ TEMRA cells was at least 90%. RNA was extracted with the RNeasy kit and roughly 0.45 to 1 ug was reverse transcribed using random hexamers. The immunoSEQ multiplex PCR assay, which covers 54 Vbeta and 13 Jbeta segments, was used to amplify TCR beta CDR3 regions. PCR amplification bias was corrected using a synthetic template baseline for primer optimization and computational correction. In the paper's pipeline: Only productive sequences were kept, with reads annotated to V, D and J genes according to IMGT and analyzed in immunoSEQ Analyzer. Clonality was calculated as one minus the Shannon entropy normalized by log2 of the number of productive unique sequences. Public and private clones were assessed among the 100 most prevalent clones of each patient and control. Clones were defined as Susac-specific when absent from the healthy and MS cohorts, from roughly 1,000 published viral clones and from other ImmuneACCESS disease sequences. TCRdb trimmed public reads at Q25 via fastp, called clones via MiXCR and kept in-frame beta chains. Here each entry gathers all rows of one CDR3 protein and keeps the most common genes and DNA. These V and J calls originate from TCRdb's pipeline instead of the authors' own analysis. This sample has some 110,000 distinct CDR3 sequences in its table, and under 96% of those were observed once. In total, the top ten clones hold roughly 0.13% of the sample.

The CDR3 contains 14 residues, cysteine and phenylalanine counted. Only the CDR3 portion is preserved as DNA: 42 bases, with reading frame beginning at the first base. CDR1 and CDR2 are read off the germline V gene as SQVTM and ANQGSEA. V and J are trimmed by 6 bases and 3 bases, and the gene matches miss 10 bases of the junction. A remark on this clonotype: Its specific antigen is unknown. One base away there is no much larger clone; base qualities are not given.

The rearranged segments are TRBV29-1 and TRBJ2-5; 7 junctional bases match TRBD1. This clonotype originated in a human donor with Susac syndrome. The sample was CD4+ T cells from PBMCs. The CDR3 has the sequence CSVDRDARKETQYF. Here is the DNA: TGCAGCGTCGACAGGGACGCCCGAAAAGAGACCCAGTACTTC.